This is a list of T cell receptor beta chains from one sample in a study of T-cell reconstitution after alpha-beta-depleted transplantation in children. TCRdb itself ran the PCR reads through MiXCR, one entry per CDR3 protein. Seen here are around 490,000 distinct CDR3 sequences, about an eighth observed once, and the top ten hold roughly 15%. The sample in question was PBMCs, mostly from graft donor cells, obtained 180 days after TCRalphabeta/CD19-depleted stem cell transplant. These receptors all stem from a female patient between 2 and 15 years old who had a stem cell transplant for aplastic anemia, so the T cells may come from the graft donor. The CDR3 runs from the conserved cysteine through the conserved F or W. The order of the fields is clone size, J gene, D gene, V gene, CDR3 DNA, CDR3 protein. The D gene is left open where the match is weak. A row's size may be missing; if present it is once, few, many or a size class.

size: many; J: TRBJ1-4; D: .; V: TRBV15; DNA: TGTGCCACCATGGGTGAACCTAATGAAAAACTGTTTTTT; CDR3: CATMGEPNEKLFF
size: .; J: TRBJ2-7; D: .; V: TRBV30; DNA: TGTGCCTGGAGTGTACTCGCGAACACCTACGAGCAGTACTTC; CDR3: CAWSVLANTYEQYF
size: few; J: TRBJ2-3; D: TRBD2; V: TRBV7-2; DNA: TGTGCCAGCAGCTGGGCCACGGGGCTAGCGGGCACAGATACGCAGTATTTT; CDR3: CASSWATGLAGTDTQYF
size: .; J: TRBJ1-2; D: .; V: TRBV12-3/TRBV12-4; DNA: TGTGCCAGCAGTTCTAGTGACACTAACTATGGCTACACCTTC; CDR3: CASSSSDTNYGYTF
size: few; J: TRBJ2-7; D: .; V: TRBV28; DNA: TGTGCCAGCACCTTCGGGACCAACTACGAGCAGTACTTC; CDR3: CASTFGTNYEQYF
size: few; J: TRBJ2-2; D: .; V: TRBV19; DNA: TGTGCCAGTAGTATATCTAGTACGGGGACCGGGGAGCTGTTTTTT; CDR3: CASSISSTGTGELFF
size: few; J: TRBJ2-2; D: TRBD2; V: TRBV7-2; DNA: TGTGCCAGCAGCGCAGGACTAGTAGGCACCGGGGAGCTGTTTTTT; CDR3: CASSAGLVGTGELFF
size: few; J: TRBJ2-5; D: .; V: TRBV20-1; DNA: TGCAGTGCTAGAGTATTTGGGCCCGGTCCGGTGTGGCCAGGGACCCAGTACTTC; CDR3: CSARVFGPGPVWPGTQYF
size: .; J: TRBJ2-3; D: .; V: TRBV5-6; DNA: TGTGCCAGCAGCTTGGCTCAGGGCATGATAAGAAGCACAGATACGCAGTATTTT; CDR3: CASSLAQGMIRSTDTQYF
size: .; J: TRBJ1-1; D: .; V: TRBV18; DNA: TGTGCCAGCTCACCCGGGATGACGGGACACCTCACTGAAGCTTTCTTT; CDR3: CASSPGMTGHLTEAFF
size: .; J: TRBJ1-4; D: .; V: TRBV14; DNA: TGTGCCAGCAGCCTGGAGCGAGGGACTTCCCTTGAAAAACTGTTTTTT; CDR3: CASSLERGTSLEKLFF
size: .; J: TRBJ2-3; D: TRBD2; V: TRBV4-3; DNA: TGCGCCAGCAGCCAAGAACAGCGGGAGGGCGATACGCAGTATTTT; CDR3: CASSQEQREGDTQYF
size: few; J: TRBJ2-2; D: .; V: TRBV27; DNA: TGTGCCACCTTCCGTAGGGAAACCGGGGAGCTGTTTTTT; CDR3: CATFRRETGELFF
size: few; J: TRBJ1-5; D: .; V: TRBV10-3; DNA: TGTGCCATCAGTGAACGCAGAGTGTTGGTGCGGCCCCAGCATTTT; CDR3: CAISERRVLVRPQHF
size: few; J: TRBJ1-6; D: .; V: TRBV19; DNA: TGTGCCACCGGAGGGTCCTATAATTCACCCCTCCACTTT; CDR3: CATGGSYNSPLHF
size: few; J: TRBJ1-5; D: .; V: TRBV12-3/TRBV12-4; DNA: TGTGCCAGCAGTTTGAATGTCGGTAGCGTGGGGCCCCAGCATTTT; CDR3: CASSLNVGSVGPQHF
size: .; J: TRBJ2-3; D: .; V: TRBV10-3; DNA: TGTGCCATCAGTAAGGACAGTGGGGCAGATACGCAGTATTTT; CDR3: CAISKDSGADTQYF
size: few; J: TRBJ2-1; D: TRBD2; V: TRBV12-3/TRBV12-4; DNA: TGTGCCAGCAGTACCCGTCGCGGGGGTGAGCAGTTCTTC; CDR3: CASSTRRGGEQFF
size: few; J: TRBJ2-5; D: TRBD1; V: TRBV5-1; DNA: TGCGCCAGCAGCTCCCGGGGCAAGGGGGCTGAGACCCAGTACTTC; CDR3: CASSSRGKGAETQYF
size: many; J: TRBJ1-4; D: .; V: TRBV7-9; DNA: TGTGCCAGCAGCTTAGCCGGGACAAAAAATGAAAAACTGTTTTTT; CDR3: CASSLAGTKNEKLFF
size: .; J: TRBJ1-2; D: .; V: TRBV14; DNA: TGTGCCAGCAGCCAAGCCGACAGTGACAGTGGCTACACCTTC; CDR3: CASSQADSDSGYTF
size: many; J: TRBJ2-3; D: TRBD1; V: TRBV5-1; DNA: TGCGCCAGCAGCTGGACCACAGGGGCAACCACAGATACGCAGTATTTT; CDR3: CASSWTTGATTDTQYF
size: .; J: TRBJ2-7; D: .; V: TRBV7-2; DNA: TGTGCCAGCAGCTTACAAGGGGGTATCTACGAGCAGTACTTC; CDR3: CASSLQGGIYEQYF
size: many; J: TRBJ2-5; D: .; V: TRBV12-3/TRBV12-4; DNA: TGTGCCAGCAGTTTAGTGGCTTTCCAAGAGACCCAGTACTTC; CDR3: CASSLVAFQETQYF
size: few; J: TRBJ2-1; D: .; V: TRBV5-1; DNA: TGCGCCAGCAGCTTGGCCATTTACGGGGGGCCGAGCTCCTACAATGAGCAGTTCTTC; CDR3: CASSLAIYGGPSSYNEQFF
size: .; J: TRBJ1-4; D: .; V: TRBV12-3/TRBV12-4; DNA: TGTGCCAGCAGTTTAGTGGAGGGAGAAAAACTGTTTTTT; CDR3: CASSLVEGEKLFF
size: .; J: TRBJ2-1; D: .; V: TRBV20-1; DNA: TGCAGTGCTAGGTTTCTATACAATGAGCAGTTCTTC; CDR3: CSARFLYNEQFF
size: .; J: TRBJ1-2; D: .; V: TRBV6-1; DNA: TGTGCCAGCAGTGATATAGGCGGCTATGGCTACACCTTC; CDR3: CASSDIGGYGYTF
size: .; J: TRBJ1-4; D: .; V: TRBV2; DNA: TGTGCCACCCGTTGGATTTCCGAAAAACTGTTTTTT; CDR3: CATRWISEKLFF
size: .; J: TRBJ2-1; D: TRBD2; V: TRBV5-1; DNA: TGCGCCAGCAGCTTACGACGGACTAGCGGAACCTACAATGAGCAGTTCTTC; CDR3: CASSLRRTSGTYNEQFF
size: .; J: TRBJ1-2; D: .; V: TRBV12-3/TRBV12-4; DNA: TGTGCCAGCAGTCCGCGCCAGGCGGCCTATGGCTACACCTTC; CDR3: CASSPRQAAYGYTF
size: many; J: TRBJ2-7; D: .; V: TRBV5-1; DNA: TGCGCCAGCAGCTTGGTACCGGGGGTCAGGGGCGACGAGCAGTACTTC; CDR3: CASSLVPGVRGDEQYF
size: .; J: TRBJ2-3; D: .; V: TRBV5-4; DNA: TGTGCCAGCAGCCCCGGACCCTTGGGTACGCAGTATTTT; CDR3: CASSPGPLGTQYF
size: few; J: TRBJ2-2; D: TRBD2; V: TRBV5-1; DNA: TGCGCCAGCAGCTTGGGGTTAGCGGGAGTGCCCACCGGGGAGCTGTTTTTT; CDR3: CASSLGLAGVPTGELFF
size: few; J: TRBJ2-7; D: .; V: TRBV5-6; DNA: TGTGCCAGCAGCTTGCCCACTAGCAACTACGAGCAGTACTTC; CDR3: CASSLPTSNYEQYF
size: many; J: TRBJ2-6; D: .; V: TRBV14; DNA: TGTGCCAGCAGCCAGGGGTTTCATTCTGGGGCCAACGTCCTGACTTTC; CDR3: CASSQGFHSGANVLTF
size: few; J: TRBJ1-5; D: .; V: TRBV7-6; DNA: TGTGCCAGCAGCTTATTAGCGGTTGGCAATCAGCCCCAGCATTTT; CDR3: CASSLLAVGNQPQHF
size: .; J: TRBJ2-2; D: .; V: TRBV24-1; DNA: TGTGCCACCAGTGAGCACAGGGCCCCCGGGGAGCTGTTTTTT; CDR3: CATSEHRAPGELFF
size: few; J: TRBJ2-1; D: .; V: TRBV7-2; DNA: TGTGCCAGCAGCTTAAATAGCGGAGGCTACAATGAGCAGTTCTTC; CDR3: CASSLNSGGYNEQFF
size: many; J: TRBJ2-5; D: TRBD2; V: TRBV5-1; DNA: TGCGCCAGCAGGCGGGAGAGCCTAGGGGAGACCCAGTACTTC; CDR3: CASRRESLGETQYF
size: .; J: TRBJ2-1; D: TRBD2; V: TRBV7-2; DNA: TGTGCCAGCAGCTCTGTAGCGGGGACCTACAATGAGCAGTTCTTC; CDR3: CASSSVAGTYNEQFF
size: .; J: TRBJ1-2; D: TRBD1; V: TRBV25-1; DNA: TGTGCCAGCAGACCGACAGGGGATGGCTACACCTTC; CDR3: CASRPTGDGYTF
size: few; J: TRBJ2-2; D: .; V: TRBV4-3; DNA: TGCGCCAGCAGCCAAGATACGGGGGCTCAGACCGGGGAGCTGTTTTTT; CDR3: CASSQDTGAQTGELFF
size: .; J: TRBJ2-7; D: TRBD2; V: TRBV5-1; DNA: TGCGCCAGCAGCTTTGGGACTAGCGGGGCCTCCTACGAGCAGTACTTC; CDR3: CASSFGTSGASYEQYF
size: few; J: TRBJ2-2; D: TRBD1; V: TRBV24-1; DNA: TGTGCCACCAGTGATCCCCCGGGACAGGGGGCGAGCGGGGAGCTGTTTTTT; CDR3: CATSDPPGQGASGELFF